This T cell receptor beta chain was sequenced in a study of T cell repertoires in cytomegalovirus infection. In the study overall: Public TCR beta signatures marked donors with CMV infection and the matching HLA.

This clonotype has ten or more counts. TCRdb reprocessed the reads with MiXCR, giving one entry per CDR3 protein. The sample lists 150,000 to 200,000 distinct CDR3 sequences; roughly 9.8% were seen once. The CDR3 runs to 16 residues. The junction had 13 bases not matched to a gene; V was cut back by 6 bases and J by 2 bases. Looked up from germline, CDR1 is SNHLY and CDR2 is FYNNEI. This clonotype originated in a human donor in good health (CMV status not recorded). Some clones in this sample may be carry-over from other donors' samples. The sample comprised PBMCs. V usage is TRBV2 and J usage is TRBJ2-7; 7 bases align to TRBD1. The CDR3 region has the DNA TGTGCCAGCAGCGAAACCCGGGACAGCCGACCCTACGAGCAGTACTTC. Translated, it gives CASSETRDSRPYEQYF.